The 13 T cell receptor beta chains below all came from one sample that was sequenced in a study of blood T cell repertoires in COVID-19. Method: immunoSEQ multiplex PCR; TCRdb's copy keeps in-frame clones and lacks some. The repertoire holds fewer than 150,000 clones, with roughly 85% as singletons. The sample consisted of peripheral blood. The receptor source for this set is a human donor in a cohort sampled during active COVID-19.

The rearrangement links TRBV29-1 to TRBJ2-1; unclear D gene. Trimming shortened V by 2 bases and J by 9 bases, and 17 bases separated the two germline ends. CDR1 is SQVTM and CDR2 is ANQGSEA in the germline V gene. The CDR3 totals 14 residues. The CDR3 nucleotides are TGCAGCGTTGAACTGGAGTTGAAGTATATTGAGCAGTTCTTC. Residues: CSVELELKYIEQFF.

The J gene is TRBJ2-3, the V gene TRBV19; 12 positions agree with TRBD2. J was trimmed by 2 bases and V by 3 bases; bases with no gene match: 3. The CDR3 runs to 16 residues. Germline V gene sequence: CDR1 LNHDA, CDR2 SQIVND (reference sequence). The CDR3, as DNA: TGTGCCAGTAGTATTCTAGCGGGGGGGATCACAGATACGCAGTATTTT. It encodes CASSILAGGITDTQYF.

This clone was observed a handful of times. V is TRBV10-2 and J is TRBJ2-1; D unresolved. There are 12 residues in the CDR3. V lost 6 bases and J 7 bases, leaving 10 bases between the germline ends. Germline V lookup: CDR1 WSHSY, CDR2 SAAADI. The CDR3 region is CASRSELNEQFF. CDR3 nucleotide sequence: TGCGCCAGCAGATCCGAGTTGAATGAGCAGTTCTTC.

The chain uses TRBV29-1 and TRBJ2-5, with TRBD2 identical over 7 bases. There are 13 residues in the CDR3. Trimming removed 5 bases from V and 4 bases from J; junction bases left unmatched: 7. In germline, CDR1 is SQVTM, CDR2 ANQGSEA. CDR3 nucleotide sequence: TGCAGCGTTTCCGGGACTACCATAGAGACCCAGTACTTC. It yields the protein CSVSGTTIETQYF. Full variable domain (remainder filled in from reference TRBV29-1 and TRBJ2-5): SAVISQKPSRDICQRGTSLTIQCQVDSQVTMMFWYRQQPGQSLTLIATANQGSEATYESGFVIDKFPISRPNLTFSTLTVSNMSPEDSSIYLCSVSGTTIETQYFGPGTRLLVL.

The chain couples TRBV2 to TRBJ2-1; D perhaps matches TRBD1 (6 bases). Trimming removed 9 bases from V and 7 bases from J, with 13 bases in between. The CDR3 is 12 residues long. Germline V gene data show CDR1 as SNHLY and CDR2 as FYNNEI. The CDR3: CARTSTGNEQFF. CDR3 bases: TGTGCCAGGACATCAACAGGGAATGAGCAGTTCTTC. The full variable domain, completed using reference TRBV2 and TRBJ2-1, is EPEVTQTPSHQVTQMGQEVILRCVPISNHLYFYWYRQILGQKVEFLVSFYNNEISEKSEIFDDQFSVERPDGSNFTLKIRSTKLEDSAMYFCARTSTGNEQFFGPGTRLTVL.

J is TRBJ1-2 and V is TRBV5-6; weak D call: TRBD1 (5 bases). The V end lost 0 bases, the J end lost 4 bases, and 7 bases lay between the germline ends. Germline loops: CDR1 SGHDT, CDR2 YYEEEE. The CDR3 runs to 13 residues. The CDR3 is CASSLGGGYGYTF. The CDR3 DNA reads as TGTGCCAGCAGCTTGGGCGGGGGCTATGGCTACACCTTC. Drawing the rest from reference TRBV5-6 and TRBJ1-2, the complete variable domain is DAGVTQSPTHLIKTRGQQVTLRCSPKSGHDTVSWYQQALGQGPQFIFQYYEEEERQRGNFPDRFSGHQFPNYSSELNVNALLLGDSALYLCASSLGGGYGYTFGSGTRLTVV.

J is TRBJ1-1 and V is TRBV18; TRBD1 is a possible D gene (5 bases). The CDR3 covers 14 residues. The V gene's germline CDR1 is KGHSH and CDR2 LQKENI. The V and J ends lost 4 bases and 0 bases respectively, with 9 bases between them. The CDR3 bases are TGTGCCAGCTCACAGTCGACAGTGAACACTGAAGCTTTCTTT. Translated: CASSQSTVNTEAFF. Variable domain in full (rest from reference TRBV18 and TRBJ1-1): NAGVMQNPRHLVRRRGQEARLRCSPMKGHSHVYWYRQLPEEGLKFMVYLQKENIIDESGMPKERFSAEFPKEGPSILRIQQVVRGDSAAYFCASSQSTVNTEAFFGQGTRLTVV.

This sequence joins TRBV7-9 and TRBJ2-3, with D possibly being TRBD1 (5 bases). This CDR3 contains 18 residues. Germline assignment: CDR1 SEHNR and CDR2 FQNEAQ (reference sequence). V lost 4 bases and J 2 bases, leaving 22 bases between the germline ends. The CDR3, as DNA: TGTGCCAGCAGCTCTTTACAGGTCACAACCGCCTCCACAGATACGCAGTATTTT. Residues: CASSSLQVTTASTDTQYF.

The V gene is TRBV7-9, the J gene TRBJ2-5; 10 nucleotides line up with TRBD1. CDR1 and CDR2 from the germline V gene are SEHNR and FQNEAQ (reference sequence). V gave up 5 bases and J gave up 2 bases; unmatched junction bases: 11. The CDR3 spans 17 residues. The CDR3 DNA is TGTGCCAGCAGCCGAGTTATGGGACAGGGGTCTCAAGAGACCCAGTACTTC. It yields the protein CASSRVMGQGSQETQYF.

The V call is TRBV6-2 or TRBV6-3, the J call TRBJ2-4; weak D call: TRBD1 (6 bases). The CDR3 is 18 residues long. Germline CDR1 MNHEY, CDR2 SVGEGT. The V and J ends lost 0 bases and 3 bases respectively, with 18 bases between them. The CDR3 here is CASSYSEFSGVGKNIQYF. For the CDR3, the DNA is TGTGCCAGCAGTTACTCGGAGTTTTCAGGGGTTGGCAAAAACATTCAGTACTTC.

This chain joins TRBV7-9 and TRBJ1-6, with D unresolved. The CDR3 contains 14 residues. The germline CDR1 and CDR2 sequences are SEHNR and FQNEAQ (reference sequence). Trimming stripped 1 base from V and 7 bases from J, with 8 bases between. CDR3 region: CASSLDLGNSPLHF. CDR3 coding DNA: TGTGCCAGCAGCTTAGATCTAGGAAATTCACCCCTCCACTTT.

The rearrangement links TRBV6-2 or TRBV6-3 to TRBJ2-2, with TRBD1 identical over 7 bases. The germline V gene encodes CDR1 MNHEY and CDR2 SVGEGT. Losses at the gene ends were 5 bases for V and 6 bases for J; bases not matched to a gene: 3. The CDR3 spans 13 residues. CDR3 loop: CASSLQGAGELFF. In DNA form, the CDR3 reads TGTGCCAGCAGTCTTCAGGGGGCCGGGGAGCTGTTTTTT.

The chain is built from TRBV27 and TRBJ1-1; 7 bases line up with TRBD1. Germline-derived CDR1 and CDR2 are MNHEY and SMNVEV (reference sequence). The junction had 4 bases not matched to a gene; V was cut back by 5 bases and J by 1 base. The CDR3 covers 14 residues. The CDR3 is CASSRRGQNTEAFF. Written as DNA, the CDR3 is TGTGCCAGCAGTAGGAGGGGGCAGAACACTGAAGCTTTCTTT.